This T cell receptor beta chain was observed in a study of CD8+CD57+ T cells in acquired aplastic anemia. Study-wide context: DNA from sorted CD4+ and CD8+ cells averaged around 3.5 ug.

Worth noting for this clonotype: Its antigen remains unidentified.

Those patients picked for sequencing had displayed CD8+CD57+ cell expansion on flow cytometry. According to the study, genomic DNA was the template for TCR beta VDJ and CDR3 profiling. TCRdb fed the reads into MiXCR, producing one record per CDR3 protein. The sample lists around 150,000 distinct CDR3 sequences; 40% to 55% were seen once. Study-level findings and limits: Comparison of patients with controls identified approximately 28 shared CD8+ CDR3 sequences. Patients were compared with controls for CD8+ Simpson's diversity, and no significant difference emerged.

The source material was sorted CD4+, CD8+, or CD8+CD57+ T cells (not recorded which) from PBMCs. The source of this sequence is a human donor with aplastic anemia.

CDR3 region: CASSQQGGHRFF. CDR3 DNA sequence: TGTGCCAGCAGCCAACAGGGGGGGCATAGGTTCTTT. This sequence joins TRBV6-1 and TRBJ1-1; 8 nucleotides line up with TRBD1. Looked up from germline, CDR1 is MNHNS and CDR2 is SASEGT. J was trimmed by 14 bases and V by 6 bases; bases with no gene match: 11. This CDR3 region has 12 residues.